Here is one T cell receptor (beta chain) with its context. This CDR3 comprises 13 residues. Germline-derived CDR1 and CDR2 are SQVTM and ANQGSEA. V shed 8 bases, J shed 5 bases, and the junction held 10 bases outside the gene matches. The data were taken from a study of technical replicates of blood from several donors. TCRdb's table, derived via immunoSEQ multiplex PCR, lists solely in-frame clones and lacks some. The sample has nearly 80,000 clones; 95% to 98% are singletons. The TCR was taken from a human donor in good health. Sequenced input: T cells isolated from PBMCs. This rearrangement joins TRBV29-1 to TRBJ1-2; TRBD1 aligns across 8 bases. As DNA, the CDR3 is TGCAGCTTGTCACAGGGGGTTGGGTATGGCTACACCTTC. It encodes CSLSQGVGYGYTF.